This T cell receptor beta chain emerged from a study of T cell repertoires in cytomegalovirus infection. The CDR3 runs 14 residues. The germline V gene has CDR1 LNHDA and CDR2 SQIVND (reference sequence). V lost 3 bases, J lost 0 bases, and 8 bases lay in between. From the reads, TCRdb called clonotypes with MiXCR, one entry per CDR3 protein. Of 150,000 to 200,000 distinct CDR3 sequences listed, roughly a sixth are singletons. On this clonotype itself: Its target is not known.

Study-wide results and limits: The study identified carriers of CMV plus the relevant HLA from cumulative public TCR beta family frequency.

This clonotype originated in a human donor in good health (CMV status not recorded). Some clones in this sample may be carry-over from other donors' samples. The material sequenced was CD8+ T cells from PBMCs. This rearrangement joins TRBV19 to TRBJ1-1, with D hard to call. CDR3 coding DNA: TGTGCCAGTAGTATTCGGGCTATGAACACTGAAGCTTTCTTT. Protein sequence: CASSIRAMNTEAFF.